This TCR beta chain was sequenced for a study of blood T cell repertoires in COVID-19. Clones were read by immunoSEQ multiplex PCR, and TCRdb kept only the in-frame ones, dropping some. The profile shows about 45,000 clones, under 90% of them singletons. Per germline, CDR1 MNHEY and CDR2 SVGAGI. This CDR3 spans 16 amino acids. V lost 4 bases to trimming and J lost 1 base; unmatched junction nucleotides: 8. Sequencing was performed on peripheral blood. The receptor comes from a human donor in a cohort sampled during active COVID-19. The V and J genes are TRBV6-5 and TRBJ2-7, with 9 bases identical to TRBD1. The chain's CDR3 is CASSLYGTGTSYEQYF. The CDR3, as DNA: TGTGCCAGCAGTTTATACGGGACAGGGACTTCCTACGAGCAGTACTTC.